This entry describes one T cell receptor beta chain. Its antigen is still unknown. The data derive from a study of early stage breast cancer tumors. Overall study: Of approximately 16 invasive breast tumors, 11 to 12 were hormone receptor-positive, HER2-negative.

Some clones are missing from TCRdb's copy, which holds only in-frame ones; the method was immunoSEQ multiplex PCR. This table holds 9,700 or so clones, around 81% found once. Regarding the study as a whole: In about 90% of the 16 patients, blood comparison separated tumor from normal breast.

CDR1 and CDR2 (germline): PRHDT, FYEKMQ (reference sequence). Trimming stripped 4 bases from V and 0 bases from J, with 6 bases between. The CDR3 extends over 13 amino acids. The sample comprised normal breast tissue next to the tumor. The TCR sequence derives from a person aged 35-49 years with breast cancer. V gene TRBV13 combines with J gene TRBJ1-1; maybe TRBD1 (5 bases). For the CDR3, the DNA is TGTGCCAGCAGCTGGACAATGAACACTGAAGCTTTCTTT. Amino acid sequence: CASSWTMNTEAFF.